This T cell receptor beta chain emerged from a study of T cell changes during pregnancy in multiple sclerosis. Sequencing used immunoSEQ multiplex PCR; TCRdb keeps in-frame clones, though not all of them. The profile shows about 94,000 clones, about 94% of them singletons. This CDR3 is 14 amino acids long. V lost 1 base and J lost 5, with 11 bases in between. CDR1 is MNHEY and CDR2 is SMNVEV in the germline V gene (reference sequence). The sequencing used peripheral blood, collected in the third trimester of pregnancy. The origin of this receptor is a female donor with multiple sclerosis, enrolled in a pregnancy study. The chain recombines TRBV27 with TRBJ1-2, with D possibly matching TRBD1 (6 bases). CDR3 nucleotide sequence: TGTGCCAGCAGTTTATTCTCGACAGGTTATGGCTACACCTTC. Residues: CASSLFSTGYGYTF.